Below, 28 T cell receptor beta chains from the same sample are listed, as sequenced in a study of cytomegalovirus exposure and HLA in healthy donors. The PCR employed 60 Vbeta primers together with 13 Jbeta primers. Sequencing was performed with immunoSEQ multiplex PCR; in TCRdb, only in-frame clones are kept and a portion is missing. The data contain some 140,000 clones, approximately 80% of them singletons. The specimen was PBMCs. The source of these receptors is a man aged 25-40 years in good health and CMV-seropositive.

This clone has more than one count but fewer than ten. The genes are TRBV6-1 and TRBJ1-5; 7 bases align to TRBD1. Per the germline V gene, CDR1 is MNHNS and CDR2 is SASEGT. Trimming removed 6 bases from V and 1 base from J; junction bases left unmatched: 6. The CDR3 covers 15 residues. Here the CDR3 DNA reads TGTGCCAGCAGGCCCCAGGGGGTGAGCAATCAGCCCCAGCATTTT. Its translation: CASRPQGVSNQPQHF.

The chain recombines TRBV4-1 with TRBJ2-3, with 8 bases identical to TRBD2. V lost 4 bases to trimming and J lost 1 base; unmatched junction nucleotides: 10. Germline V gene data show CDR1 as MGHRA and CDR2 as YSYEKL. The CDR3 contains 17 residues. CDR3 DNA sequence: TGCGCCAGCAGCCCTCGACTAGCGCGGCCACGCACAGATACGCAGTATTTT. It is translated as CASSPRLARPRTDTQYF.

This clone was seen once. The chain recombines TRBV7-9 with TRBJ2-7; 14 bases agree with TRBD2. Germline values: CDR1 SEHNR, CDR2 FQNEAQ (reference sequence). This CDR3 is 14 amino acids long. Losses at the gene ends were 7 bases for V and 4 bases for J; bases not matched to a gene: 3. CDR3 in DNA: TGTGCCAGCAAAGGACTAGCGGGAGGTTACGAGCAGTACTTC. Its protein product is CASKGLAGGYEQYF.

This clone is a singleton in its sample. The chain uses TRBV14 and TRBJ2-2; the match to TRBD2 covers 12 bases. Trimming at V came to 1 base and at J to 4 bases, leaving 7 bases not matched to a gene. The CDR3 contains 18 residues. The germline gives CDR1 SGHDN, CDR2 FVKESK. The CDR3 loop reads CASSQAGLAGRGTGELFF. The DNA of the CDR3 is TGTGCCAGCAGCCAAGCTGGACTAGCGGGAAGGGGCACCGGGGAGCTGTTTTTT.

The CDR3 spells CAWSARGHEQFF. The CDR3 nucleotides read TGTGCCTGGAGTGCAAGGGGGCATGAGCAGTTCTTC. V and J are TRBV30 and TRBJ2-1; 7 positions agree with TRBD1. This CDR3 contains 12 residues. With 1 base clipped from V and 8 bases from J, the junction kept 2 bases outside the gene matches. Germline loops: CDR1 GTSNPN, CDR2 SVGIG (reference sequence). Full variable domain (missing parts from reference TRBV30 and TRBJ2-1): SQTIHQWPATLVQPVGSPLSLECTVEGTSNPNLYWYRQAAGRGLQLLFYSVGIGQISSEVPQNLSASRPQDRQFILSSKKLLLSDSGFYLCAWSARGHEQFFGPGTRLTVL.

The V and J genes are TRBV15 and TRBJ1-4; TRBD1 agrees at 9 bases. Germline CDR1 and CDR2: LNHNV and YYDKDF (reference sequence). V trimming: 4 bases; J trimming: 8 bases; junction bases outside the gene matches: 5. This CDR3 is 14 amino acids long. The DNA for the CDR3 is TGTGCCACCAGCAAACAGGGGGCAAGGGAAAAACTGTTTTTT. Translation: CATSKQGAREKLFF.

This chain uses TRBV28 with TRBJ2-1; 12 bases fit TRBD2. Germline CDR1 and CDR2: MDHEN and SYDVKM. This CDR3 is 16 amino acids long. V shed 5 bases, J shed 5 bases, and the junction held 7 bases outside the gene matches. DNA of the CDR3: TGTGCCAGCAGTCCCGGGACTAGCGGGCCCCACAATGAGCAGTTCTTC. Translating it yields CASSPGTSGPHNEQFF.

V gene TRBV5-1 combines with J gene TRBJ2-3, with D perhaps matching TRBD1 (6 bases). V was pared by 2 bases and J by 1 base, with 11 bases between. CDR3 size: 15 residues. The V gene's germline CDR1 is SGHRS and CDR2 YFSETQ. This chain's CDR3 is CASSLTGTRTDTQYF. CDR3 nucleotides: TGCGCCAGCAGCTTAACCGGGACACGCACAGATACGCAGTATTTT.

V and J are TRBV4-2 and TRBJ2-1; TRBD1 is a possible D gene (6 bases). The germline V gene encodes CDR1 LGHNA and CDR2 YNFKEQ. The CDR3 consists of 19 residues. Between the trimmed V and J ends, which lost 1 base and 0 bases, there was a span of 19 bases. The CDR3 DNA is TGTGCCAGCAGCCAAGGTTATGTCAGGGGCAGGAGCTCCTACAATGAGCAGTTCTTC. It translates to CASSQGYVRGRSSYNEQFF.

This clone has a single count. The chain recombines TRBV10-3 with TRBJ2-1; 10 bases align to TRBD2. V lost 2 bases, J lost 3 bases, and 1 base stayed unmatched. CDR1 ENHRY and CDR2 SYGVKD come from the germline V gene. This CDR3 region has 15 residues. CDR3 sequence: CAISEPSGSYNEQFF. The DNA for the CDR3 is TGTGCCATCAGTGAGCCTAGCGGGAGCTACAATGAGCAGTTCTTC.

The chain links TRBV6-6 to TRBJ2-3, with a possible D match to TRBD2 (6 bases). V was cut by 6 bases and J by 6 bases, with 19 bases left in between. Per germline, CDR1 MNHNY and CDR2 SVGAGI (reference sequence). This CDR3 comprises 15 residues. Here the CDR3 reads CASRATGLASDTQYF. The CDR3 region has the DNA TGTGCCAGCAGGGCAACGGGACTTGCTTCGGATACGCAGTATTTT.

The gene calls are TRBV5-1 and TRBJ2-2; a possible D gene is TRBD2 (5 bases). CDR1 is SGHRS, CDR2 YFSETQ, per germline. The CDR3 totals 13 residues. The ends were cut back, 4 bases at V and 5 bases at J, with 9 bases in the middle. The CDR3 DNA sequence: TGCGCCAGCAGCGCCGAGGGTACCGGGGAGCTGTTTTTT. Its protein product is CASSAEGTGELFF.

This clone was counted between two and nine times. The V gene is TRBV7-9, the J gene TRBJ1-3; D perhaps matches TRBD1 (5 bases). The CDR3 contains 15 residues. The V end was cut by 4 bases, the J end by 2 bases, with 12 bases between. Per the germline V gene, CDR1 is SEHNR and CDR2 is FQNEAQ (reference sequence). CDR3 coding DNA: TGTGCCAGCAGCTCAGCAGGGAGCCCTGGAAACACCATATATTTT. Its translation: CASSSAGSPGNTIYF.

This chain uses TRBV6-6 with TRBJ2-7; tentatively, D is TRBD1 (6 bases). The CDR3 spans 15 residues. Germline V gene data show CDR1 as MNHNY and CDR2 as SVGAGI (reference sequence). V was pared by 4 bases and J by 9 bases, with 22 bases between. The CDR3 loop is CASSFRDTSRCGQYF. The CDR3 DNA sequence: TGTGCCAGCAGTTTCCGGGACACCTCGAGATGCGGGCAGTACTTC.

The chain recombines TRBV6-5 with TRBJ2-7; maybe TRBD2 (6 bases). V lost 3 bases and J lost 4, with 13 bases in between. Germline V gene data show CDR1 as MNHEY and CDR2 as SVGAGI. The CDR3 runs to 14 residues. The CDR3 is CASSYGGTAYEQYF. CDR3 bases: TGTGCCAGCAGTTATGGCGGGACGGCATACGAGCAGTACTTC.

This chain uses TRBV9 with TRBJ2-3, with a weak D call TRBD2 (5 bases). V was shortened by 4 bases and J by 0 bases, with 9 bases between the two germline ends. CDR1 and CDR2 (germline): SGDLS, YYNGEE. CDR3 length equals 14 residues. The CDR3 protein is CASSTRTSTDTQYF. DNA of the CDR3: TGTGCCAGCAGCACCCGGACTAGCACAGATACGCAGTATTTT.

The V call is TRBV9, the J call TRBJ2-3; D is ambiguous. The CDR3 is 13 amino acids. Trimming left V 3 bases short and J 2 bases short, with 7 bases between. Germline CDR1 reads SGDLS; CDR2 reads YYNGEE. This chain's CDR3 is CASSDQNTDTQYF. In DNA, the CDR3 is TGTGCCAGCAGCGACCAGAACACAGATACGCAGTATTTT.

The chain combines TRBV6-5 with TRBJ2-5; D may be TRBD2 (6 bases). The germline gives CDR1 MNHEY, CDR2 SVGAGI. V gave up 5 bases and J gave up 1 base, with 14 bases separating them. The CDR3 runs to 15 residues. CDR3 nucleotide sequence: TGTGCCAGCAGTGCGGGACCTTGGCCCCAAGAGACCCAGTACTTC. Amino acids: CASSAGPWPQETQYF.

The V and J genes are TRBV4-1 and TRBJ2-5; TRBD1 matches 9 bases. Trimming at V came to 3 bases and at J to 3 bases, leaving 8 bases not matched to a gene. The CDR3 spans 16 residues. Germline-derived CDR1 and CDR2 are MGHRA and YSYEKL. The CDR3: CASSQGDRALEETQYF. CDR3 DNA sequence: TGCGCCAGCAGCCAGGGGGACAGGGCCCTTGAAGAGACCCAGTACTTC.

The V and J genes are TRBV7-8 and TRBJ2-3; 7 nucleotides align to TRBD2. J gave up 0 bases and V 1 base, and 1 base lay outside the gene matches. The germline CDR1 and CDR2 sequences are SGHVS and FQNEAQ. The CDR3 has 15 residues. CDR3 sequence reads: CASSLGSGSTDTQYF. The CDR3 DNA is TGTGCCAGCAGCTTAGGTAGCGGGAGCACAGATACGCAGTATTTT.

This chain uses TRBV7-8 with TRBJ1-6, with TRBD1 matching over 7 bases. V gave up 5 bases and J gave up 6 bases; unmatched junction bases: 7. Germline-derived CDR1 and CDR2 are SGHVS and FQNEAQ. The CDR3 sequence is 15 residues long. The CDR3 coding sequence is TGTGCCAGCAGCCCAGAAAGGGGGCGTAATTCACCCCTCCACTTT. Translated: CASSPERGRNSPLHF.

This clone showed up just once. The CDR3 spells CASRWTVLYEQYF. CDR3 nucleotides: TGTGCCAGCAGGTGGACAGTTCTTTACGAGCAGTACTTC. The chain joins TRBV21-1 to TRBJ2-7; no check of the table's D call, TRBD1, against the DNA was made. TRBV21-1 constitutes a pseudogene. The CDR3 loop spans 13 amino acids.

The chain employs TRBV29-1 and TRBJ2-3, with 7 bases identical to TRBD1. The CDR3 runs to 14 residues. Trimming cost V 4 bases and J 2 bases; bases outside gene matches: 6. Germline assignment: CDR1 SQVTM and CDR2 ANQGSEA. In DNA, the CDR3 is TGCAGCGTTGGACAGGGCGGCCCCACAGATACGCAGTATTTT. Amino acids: CSVGQGGPTDTQYF.

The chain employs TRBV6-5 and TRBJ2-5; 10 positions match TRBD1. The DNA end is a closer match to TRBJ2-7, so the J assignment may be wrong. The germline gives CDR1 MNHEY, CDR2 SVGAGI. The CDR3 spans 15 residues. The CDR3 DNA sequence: TGTGCCAGCAGCTCCTACGGGACAGGGGCCTACGAGCAGTACTTC. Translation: CASSSYGTGAYEQYF.

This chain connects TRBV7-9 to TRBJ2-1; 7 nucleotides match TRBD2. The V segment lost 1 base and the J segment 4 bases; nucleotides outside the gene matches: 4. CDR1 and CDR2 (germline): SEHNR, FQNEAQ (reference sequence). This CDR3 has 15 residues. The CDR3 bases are TGTGCCAGCAGCTTAGGGGGGGGACCATACAATGAGCAGTTCTTC. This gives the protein CASSLGGGPYNEQFF.

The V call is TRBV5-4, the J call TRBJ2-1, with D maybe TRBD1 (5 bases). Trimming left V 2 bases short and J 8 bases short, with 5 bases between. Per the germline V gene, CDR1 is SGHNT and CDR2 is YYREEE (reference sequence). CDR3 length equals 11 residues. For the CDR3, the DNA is TGTGCCAGCAGCTTCAGGGATGAGCAGTTCTTC. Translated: CASSFRDEQFF. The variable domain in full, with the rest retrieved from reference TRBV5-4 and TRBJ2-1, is ETGVTQSPTHLIKTRGQQVTLRCSSQSGHNTVSWYQQALGQGPQFIFQYYREEENGRGNFPPRFSGLQFPNYSSELNVNALELDDSALYLCASSFRDEQFFGPGTRLTVL.

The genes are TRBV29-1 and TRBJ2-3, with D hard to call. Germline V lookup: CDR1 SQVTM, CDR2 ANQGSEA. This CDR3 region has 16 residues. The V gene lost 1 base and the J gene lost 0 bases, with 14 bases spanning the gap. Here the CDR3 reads CSVEVLVVGSTDTQYF. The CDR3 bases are TGCAGCGTTGAAGTCTTGGTGGTGGGCAGCACAGATACGCAGTATTTT.

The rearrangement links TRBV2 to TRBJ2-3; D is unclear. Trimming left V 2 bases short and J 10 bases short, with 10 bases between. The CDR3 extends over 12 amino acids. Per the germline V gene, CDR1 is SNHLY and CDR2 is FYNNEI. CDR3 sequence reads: CASSERVNPQYF. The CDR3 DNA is TGTGCCAGCAGTGAACGAGTGAACCCGCAGTATTTT.